The 32 T cell receptor beta chains below come from one sample, sequenced in a study of blood T cell repertoires in COVID-19 (TCRdb year 2020). Library prep was done by the immunoSEQ multiplex PCR assay. TCRdb carries this immuneACCESS record with in-frame sequences only. Its versions omit some clonotypes, under half of them owing to an unresolved V gene in the studies checked, with the rest unexplained. The sample table records over 200,000 clones; about nine tenths of these occur just once. The ten largest clones add up to less than 3% of the sample. What was sequenced was peripheral blood. These receptors all stem from a woman aged 60-75 years with acute or convalescent COVID-19.

This clone was counted a single time. The chain couples TRBV28 to TRBJ2-4, with 8 bases fitting TRBD1. Germline V gene data show CDR1 as MDHEN and CDR2 as SYDVKM. This CDR3 spans 17 amino acids. V shed 5 bases and J 0 bases; nucleotides not matched to a gene: 9. Here the CDR3 reads CASSLIRGLVAKNIQYF. CDR3 bases: TGTGCCAGCAGTCTAATCAGGGGGCTTGTAGCCAAAAACATTCAGTACTTC.

This chain joins TRBV5-1 and TRBJ1-3, with a weak D call TRBD1 (5 bases). This CDR3 comprises 15 residues. V lost 2 bases, J lost 4 bases, and 13 bases lay in between. Germline loops: CDR1 SGHRS, CDR2 YFSETQ. CDR3 nucleotide sequence: TGCGCCAGCAGCTTCGACGGGGGTCAAGGAAACACCATATATTTT. This translates into CASSFDGGQGNTIYF.

V usage is TRBV12-3 or TRBV12-4 and J usage is TRBJ2-5, with a weak D call TRBD2 (5 bases). V was trimmed by 4 bases and J by 7 bases, leaving 13 bases between them. The length of the CDR3 is 13 residues. The CDR3 region is CASSSLDRGTQYF. CDR3 nucleotide sequence: TGTGCCAGCAGTTCTCTAGACCGGGGGACCCAGTACTTC.

This clone was counted a few times. This chain connects TRBV27 to TRBJ2-1; 12 bases are shared with TRBD2. The CDR3 is made up of 16 amino acids. The ends lost 5 bases at V and 9 bases at J; junction bases unmatched: 11. Germline CDR1 is MNHEY and CDR2 is SMNVEV (reference sequence). CDR3 nucleotides: TGTGCCAGCAGTCCCCGCCGGACTAGCGGGAAGGGTGAGCAGTTCTTC. Translation: CASSPRRTSGKGEQFF.

The chain uses TRBV9 and TRBJ1-2; 8 bases match TRBD1. V lost 6 bases and J lost 5; bases outside the gene matches: 3. This CDR3 contains 12 residues. CDR1 is SGDLS, CDR2 YYNGEE, per germline. For the CDR3, the DNA is TGTGCCAGCACCCGACAGGGGTATGGCTACACCTTC. It specifies CASTRQGYGYTF.

The chain couples TRBV2 to TRBJ1-1; D remains ambiguous. Per germline, CDR1 SNHLY and CDR2 FYNNEI. The ends were cut back, 4 bases at V and 8 bases at J, with 5 bases in the middle. This CDR3 is 10 amino acids long. The CDR3, as DNA: TGTGCCAGCAGTGTCCTAGAAGCTTTCTTT. Translation gives CASSVLEAFF.

This clone occurred once. The CDR3 protein is CASSKLGTGAYEQYF. The CDR3 bases are TGTGCCAGTAGCAAACTCGGGACAGGGGCCTACGAGCAGTACTTC. This chain connects TRBV19 to TRBJ2-7, with 10 bases matching TRBD1. The CDR3 is made up of 15 amino acids. V dropped 6 bases and J dropped 2; count of bases not matched to a gene: 7. The V gene's germline CDR1 is LNHDA and CDR2 SQIVND (reference sequence).

This sequence joins TRBV25-1 and TRBJ2-1; D might be TRBD1 (5 bases). V was clipped by 4 bases and J by 2 bases, with 12 bases between them. Germline V gene data show CDR1 as MGHDK and CDR2 as SYGVNS. This CDR3 is built from 15 residues. The CDR3 sequence: CASSAAGSPYNEQFF. The CDR3 DNA sequence: TGTGCCAGCAGTGCTGCAGGGTCCCCCTACAATGAGCAGTTCTTC.

The chain has TRBV7-2 and TRBJ1-1; weak D call: TRBD1 (6 bases). Germline V CDR1 and CDR2: SGHTA, FQGNSA. CDR3 length: 15 amino acids. V lost 5 bases and J lost 1, with 14 bases in between. CDR3 region: CASSPTTGQNTEAFF. The CDR3 coding sequence is TGTGCCAGCAGCCCTACAACGGGACAGAACACTGAAGCTTTCTTT.

There are a few counts of this clone. The CDR3 sequence is CASSLSGRVAGELFF. Here the CDR3 DNA reads TGCGCCAGCAGCTTGTCGGGCAGGGTGGCCGGGGAGCTGTTTTTT. This chain links TRBV5-1 with TRBJ2-2; D might be TRBD1 (5 bases). Trimming stripped 1 base from V and 6 bases from J, with 13 bases between. CDR1 and CDR2 (germline): SGHRS, YFSETQ. This CDR3 has 15 amino acids.

This chain joins TRBV7-2 and TRBJ2-4, with TRBD2 matching over 9 bases. Trimming cost V 0 bases and J 2 bases; bases outside gene matches: 17. This CDR3 contains 21 residues. Germline V gene data show CDR1 as SGHTA and CDR2 as FQGNSA. The CDR3 nucleotides are TGTGCCAGCAGCTTAGCCCCGTCGACTAGCGGAACCAGGGGACCCAAAAACATTCAGTACTTC. This encodes CASSLAPSTSGTRGPKNIQYF.

This clone showed up just once. The J gene is TRBJ1-4, the V gene TRBV20-1, with a weak D call TRBD1 (6 bases). Trimming left V 3 bases short and J 2 bases short, with 19 bases between. Germline-derived CDR1 and CDR2 are DFQATT and SNEGSKA (reference sequence). The CDR3 is made up of 17 amino acids. The DNA for the CDR3 is TGCAGTGCTAGTGGCACAGGGAGTACTGCGACTAATGAAAAACTGTTTTTT. Translated, it gives CSASGTGSTATNEKLFF.

The chain joins TRBV9 to TRBJ1-4; D remains unclear. CDR3 size: 14 residues. The ends were cut back, 0 bases at V and 8 bases at J, with 11 bases in the middle. Germline V lookup: CDR1 SGDLS, CDR2 YYNGEE. CDR3 sequence: CASSVDHSGEKLFF. The CDR3 DNA reads TGTGCCAGCAGCGTAGATCACAGCGGAGAAAAACTGTTTTTT.

The chain has TRBV3-1 (or the pseudogene TRBV3-2) and TRBJ2-7; the match to TRBD1 covers 8 bases. The CDR3 has 14 residues. V lost 4 bases, J lost 4 bases, and 6 bases stayed unmatched. Germline CDR1 and CDR2: LGHDT and YNNKEL (reference sequence). CDR3 DNA sequence: TGTGCCAGCAGCCTTGGACAGGGATTGTACGAGCAGTACTTC. Protein product: CASSLGQGLYEQYF.

The rearrangement joins TRBV24-1 to TRBJ2-3; TRBD1 matches at 9 bases. Germline CDR1 reads KGHDR; CDR2 reads SFDVKD. The J segment lost 6 bases and the V segment lost 4 bases, leaving 7 bases of the junction unmatched. This CDR3 comprises 15 residues. CDR3 nucleotides: TGTGCCACCAGTGACCAAGGACAGGGGATGGATACGCAGTATTTT. Protein sequence: CATSDQGQGMDTQYF.

This clone is a singleton in its sample. The chain couples TRBV3-1 (or the pseudogene TRBV3-2) to TRBJ2-1, with TRBD2 matching 10 bases. The CDR3 has 15 residues. Germline V CDR1 and CDR2: LGHDT, YNNKEL (reference sequence). Trimming at V came to 3 bases and at J to 6 bases, leaving 5 bases not matched to a gene. The DNA for the CDR3 is TGTGCCAGCAGCCAGGAGCGGGGGGGCCGCAATGAGCAGTTCTTC. Translation: CASSQERGGRNEQFF.

DNA of the CDR3: TGTGCCAGCAGCACCCGCTCGGGCGAGCAGTACTTC. Translation gives CASSTRSGEQYF. V gene TRBV11-3 combines with J gene TRBJ2-7; D not certain. The V gene lost 5 bases and the J gene lost 6 bases, with 11 bases spanning the gap. In germline, CDR1 is SGHNT, CDR2 YENEEA. The CDR3 contains 12 residues. Based on the CDR3 plus reference TRBV11-3 and TRBJ2-7, the full variable domain is EAGVVQSPRYKIIEKKQPVAFWCNPISGHNTLYWYLQNLGQGPELLIRYENEEAVDDSQLPKDRFSAERLKGVDSTLKIQPAELGDSAVYLCASSTRSGEQYFGPGTRLTVT.

The V gene is TRBV28, the J gene TRBJ1-5, with D maybe TRBD1 (5 bases). Germline CDR1 MDHEN, CDR2 SYDVKM. V was shortened by 5 bases and J by 4 bases, with 12 bases between the two germline ends. This CDR3 is 14 amino acids long. Written as DNA, the CDR3 is TGTGCCAGCAGTCTTCCCAACAGGAATCAGCCCCAGCATTTT. This sequence encodes CASSLPNRNQPQHF.

The V and J genes are TRBV9 and TRBJ2-7; perhaps TRBD1 as D (6 bases). Trimming left V 3 bases short and J 1 base short, with 14 bases between. The length of the CDR3 is 15 residues. The germline V gene has CDR1 SGDLS and CDR2 YYNGEE. CDR3 amino acids: CASSEGVLWSYEQYF. The CDR3 DNA reads as TGTGCCAGCAGCGAGGGGGTATTATGGTCCTACGAGCAGTACTTC.

The chain has TRBV7-9 and TRBJ1-1; TRBD1 matches 9 bases. CDR1 and CDR2 from the germline V gene are SEHNR and FQNEAQ (reference sequence). The CDR3 runs 15 residues. V shed 5 bases and J 4 bases; nucleotides not matched to a gene: 8. The CDR3 bases are TGTGCCAGCAGCCTATGGACAGGGGCTCGCACTGAAGCTTTCTTT. Translated, it gives CASSLWTGARTEAFF.

The chain has TRBV7-6 and TRBJ1-3; possible D gene TRBD1, 5 bases. With 5 bases removed from V and 8 bases from J, the gap between germline ends came to 16 bases. Germline CDR1 and CDR2: SGHVS and FNYEAQ. The CDR3 totals 14 residues. The DNA for the CDR3 is TGTGCCAGCAGCCCGAAGGGGTTAAGGGACACCATATATTTT. Its translation is CASSPKGLRDTIYF.

The rearrangement links TRBV7-3 to TRBJ2-7, with 9 positions matching TRBD1. CDR1 is SGHTA, CDR2 FQGTGA, per germline. V lost 4 bases and J lost 5; bases outside the gene matches: 9. The CDR3 has 15 residues. CDR3 DNA: TGTGCCAGCAGCTCCCAGACAGGGGGAGTAAACGAGCAGTACTTC. This sequence encodes CASSSQTGGVNEQYF.

This sequence joins TRBV2 and TRBJ1-4; TRBD1 matches 8 bases. Germline V gives CDR1 SNHLY, CDR2 FYNNEI. This CDR3 is 15 amino acids long. Germline trimming cut 6 bases from V and 1 base from J; bases unmatched to any gene: 4. This CDR3 is CASSQTGGTNEKLFF. The CDR3 DNA reads TGTGCCAGCAGCCAAACAGGGGGAACTAATGAAAAACTGTTTTTT.

The chain recombines TRBV28 with TRBJ1-2, with 7 bases lining up with TRBD1. The J segment lost 4 bases and the V segment lost 2 bases, leaving 7 bases of the junction unmatched. Germline loops: CDR1 MDHEN, CDR2 SYDVKM. The CDR3 has 15 amino acids. For the CDR3, the DNA is TGTGCCAGCAGTTTAGGGACAGCGGTCCCCTATGGCTACACCTTC. Residues: CASSLGTAVPYGYTF.

This chain joins TRBV25-1 and TRBJ2-1; 7 nucleotides align to TRBD2. The CDR3 is 16 residues long. V gave up 6 bases and J gave up 4 bases; unmatched junction bases: 12. Germline CDR1 is MGHDK and CDR2 is SYGVNS. The CDR3 is CASRDGRTSLYNEQFF. The CDR3 DNA reads TGTGCCAGCAGGGATGGAAGGACTAGTCTATACAATGAGCAGTTCTTC. The full variable domain, in which reference TRBV25-1 and TRBJ2-1 provide the parts outside the CDR3, is EADIYQTPRYLVIGTGKKITLECSQTMGHDKMYWYQQDPGMELHLIHYSYGVNSTEKGDLSSESTVSRIRTEHFPLTLESARPSHTSQYLCASRDGRTSLYNEQFFGPGTRLTVL.

The V call is TRBV19, the J call TRBJ1-5; no reliable D call. Germline V gene sequence: CDR1 LNHDA, CDR2 SQIVND (reference sequence). The CDR3 extends over 17 amino acids. V shed 3 bases and J shed 1 base, with 16 bases lying between them. The CDR3 is CASSIGAPIKSNQPQHF. The CDR3 DNA is TGTGCCAGTAGTATTGGAGCTCCCATTAAAAGCAATCAGCCCCAGCATTTT. The full variable domain, with the rest looked up from reference TRBV19 and TRBJ1-5, is DGGITQSPKYLFRKEGQNVTLSCEQNLNHDAMYWYRQDPGQGLRLIYYSQIVNDFQKGDIAEGYSVSREKKESFPLTVTSAQKNPTAFYLCASSIGAPIKSNQPQHFGDGTRLSIL.

V gene TRBV5-4 combines with J gene TRBJ1-3; 7 nucleotides agree with TRBD1. The CDR3 consists of 14 residues. V gave up 5 bases and J gave up 3 bases; unmatched junction bases: 5. Germline loops: CDR1 SGHNT, CDR2 YYREEE (reference sequence). The CDR3 sequence: CASRRQGDGNTIYF. Written as DNA, the CDR3 is TGTGCCAGCAGGCGACAGGGTGATGGAAACACCATATATTTT.

The V gene is TRBV4-1, the J gene TRBJ2-7, with 10 positions matching TRBD1. Germline V gene sequence: CDR1 MGHRA, CDR2 YSYEKL. The CDR3 runs 16 residues. Unmatched junction bases numbered 7, after V lost 0 bases and J lost 5 bases. In DNA form, the CDR3 reads TGCGCCAGCAGCCAAGAACCGGGACAGGGGTTCCACGAGCAGTACTTC. This translates into CASSQEPGQGFHEQYF.

The chain combines TRBV18 with TRBJ1-2; 9 nucleotides align to TRBD1. V shed 0 bases and J 6 bases; nucleotides not matched to a gene: 2. The germline V gene has CDR1 KGHSH and CDR2 LQKENI. The CDR3 extends over 14 amino acids. As DNA, the CDR3 is TGTGCCAGCTCACCACCTGGGACAGGGCATGGCTACACCTTC. It specifies CASSPPGTGHGYTF.

The chain uses TRBV21-1 and TRBJ1-6. TRBV21-1 is tagged as a pseudogene. There are 14 residues in the CDR3. The CDR3 loop is CASLRGPYNSPLHF. CDR3 sequence (DNA): TGTGCCAGCTTGCGGGGACCATATAATTCACCCCTCCACTTT.

This clone was recorded only once. The chain is built from TRBV5-1 and TRBJ2-7; 9 bases agree with TRBD1. The V gene end was trimmed by 5 bases and the J gene end by 1 base; junction bases not matched to a gene: 4. In germline, CDR1 is SGHRS, CDR2 YFSETQ. The CDR3 consists of 14 residues. The CDR3 region is CASRQQGASYEQYF. CDR3 sequence (DNA): TGCGCCAGCAGACAACAGGGGGCGTCCTACGAGCAGTACTTC.

The gene calls are TRBV4-1 and TRBJ1-2; the D gene is possibly TRBD1 (5 bases). Germline CDR1 reads MGHRA; CDR2 reads YSYEKL. V was clipped by 0 bases and J by 3 bases, with 11 bases between them. This CDR3 has 15 residues. In nucleotides, the CDR3 is TGCGCCAGCAGCCAAGATTGGGGGGGGTACTATGGCTACACCTTC. Translation gives CASSQDWGGYYGYTF.